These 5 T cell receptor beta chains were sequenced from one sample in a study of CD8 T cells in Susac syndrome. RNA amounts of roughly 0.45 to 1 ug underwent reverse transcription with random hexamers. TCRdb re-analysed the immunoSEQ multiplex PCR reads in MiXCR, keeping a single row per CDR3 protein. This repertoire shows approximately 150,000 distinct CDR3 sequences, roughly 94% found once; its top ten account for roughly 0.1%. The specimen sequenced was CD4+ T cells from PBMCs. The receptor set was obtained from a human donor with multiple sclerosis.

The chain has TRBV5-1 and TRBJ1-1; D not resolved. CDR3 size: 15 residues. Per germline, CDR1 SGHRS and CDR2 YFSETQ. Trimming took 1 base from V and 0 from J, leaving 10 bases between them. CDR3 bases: TGCGCCAGCAGCTTGTTCTCGTCCATGAACACTGAAGCTTTCTTT. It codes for CASSLFSSMNTEAFF.

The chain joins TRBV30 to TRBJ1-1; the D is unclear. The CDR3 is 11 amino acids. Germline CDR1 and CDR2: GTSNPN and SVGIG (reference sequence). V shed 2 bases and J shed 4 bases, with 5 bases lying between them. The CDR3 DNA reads TGTGCCTGGAGTTCGTTCACTGAAGCTTTCTTT. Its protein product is CAWSSFTEAFF.

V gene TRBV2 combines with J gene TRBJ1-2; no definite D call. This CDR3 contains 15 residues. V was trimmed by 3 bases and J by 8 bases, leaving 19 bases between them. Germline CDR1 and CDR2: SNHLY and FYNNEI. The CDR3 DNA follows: TGTGCCAGCAGTGACTTAGGTGACTGGTTTACGGGCTACACCTTC. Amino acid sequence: CASSDLGDWFTGYTF.

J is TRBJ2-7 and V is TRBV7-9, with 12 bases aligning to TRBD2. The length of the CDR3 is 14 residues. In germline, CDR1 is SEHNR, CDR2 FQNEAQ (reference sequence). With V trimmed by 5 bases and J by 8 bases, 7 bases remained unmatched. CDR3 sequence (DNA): TGTGCCAGCAGCGAGACTAGCGGGAGTGGCAAGCAGTACTTC. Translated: CASSETSGSGKQYF.

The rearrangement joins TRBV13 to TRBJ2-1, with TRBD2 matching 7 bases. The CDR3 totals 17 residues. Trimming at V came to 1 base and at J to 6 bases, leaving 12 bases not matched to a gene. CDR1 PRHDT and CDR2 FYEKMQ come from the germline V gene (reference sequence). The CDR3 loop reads CASSLVSLGGRSNEQFF. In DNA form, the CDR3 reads TGTGCCAGCAGCTTAGTCTCTCTGGGGGGGAGGAGCAATGAGCAGTTCTTC. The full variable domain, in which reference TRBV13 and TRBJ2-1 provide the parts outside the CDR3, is AAGVIQSPRHLIKEKRETATLKCYPIPRHDTVYWYQQGPGQDPQFLISFYEKMQSDKGSIPDRFSAQQFSDYHSELNMSSLELGDSALYFCASSLVSLGGRSNEQFFGPGTRLTVL.